This T cell receptor (beta chain) was recovered during a study of OX40 agonist ivuxolimab in advanced cancers. Some background on the complete study: Ivuxolimab, which targeted the costimulatory receptor OX40 (CD134), was an agonistic, fully human IgG2 monoclonal antibody. Intravenous ivuxolimab was administered to patients every 2 weeks at six dose levels: 0.01, 0.1, 0.3, 1.5, 3 and 10 mg/kg. Of the roughly 53 patients in dose escalation, about 20 had hepatocellular carcinoma, some 15 had melanoma, 9 had renal cell carcinoma and 9 had head and neck cancer. The dose-escalation cohort was 82.7% male with a mean age of 60 years, ranging from about 20 to 85. Prior anti-PD-1, anti-PD-L1 or anti-CTLA-4 therapy was permitted, and about two fifths of dose-escalation patients had received checkpoint inhibitors. Partial responses occurred in three dose-escalation patients, of whom one had hepatocellular carcinoma and two had cutaneous melanoma. The point of sequencing TCRbeta in the periphery was to test whether ivuxolimab changed TCR sequence diversity and drove clonal T-cell expansion. The paper reports the monotherapy dose-escalation portion (N = 52 patients) of the phase I ivuxolimab trial. Beyond this particular receptor, the publication reports: On average, CD8+ T cells showed more expanded clones than CD4+ T cells after ivuxolimab. Partial responders in the 0.1-3.0 mg/kg groups had among the lowest normalized peripheral clonal expansion, especially among CD8+ T cells. Which antigens the clonally expanded peripheral T cells were specific for was not determined. Low levels of normalized T-cell clonal expansion were also seen in some nonresponding patients. At doses from 0.1 to 3.0 mg/kg, clonal expansion was seen in both CD4+ and CD8+ blood T cells between baseline and week 6.

On this clone itself: Its target antigen remains unknown. No qualities accompany the bases; no much larger clone lies one base away.

In the germline V gene, CDR1 corresponds to SGHAT and CDR2 to FQNNGV. There are 16 amino acids in the CDR3, from cysteine to phenylalanine inclusive. Only CDR3 DNA remains: 48 bases, in frame from the first base. V and J lose 4 bases and 4 bases, and a span of 18 bases separates them. For sequencing of the TCRbeta CDR3 region, genomic DNA was extracted from the sorted cells. The immunoSEQ Assay was used for sequencing of TCRbeta CDR3 regions. TCRdb carries this immuneACCESS record with in-frame sequences only. Its versions omit some clonotypes, under half of them owing to an unresolved V gene in the studies checked, with the rest unexplained. This sample gives about 70,000 clones in total; about 90% of them show up just once. Of the sample, 6% to 8.5% falls within the top ten clones. Patients with a history of autoimmune disease or receiving systemic immunosuppression were excluded from the trial. In every dose cohort, peripheral blood was drawn for TCR sequencing at baseline, cycle 4 day 1, and cycle 7 day 1. Samples came from an open-label, multicenter, first-in-human phase I dose-escalation trial of ivuxolimab. Adults with locally advanced or metastatic melanoma, renal cell, hepatocellular, or head and neck squamous cell carcinoma were enrolled in the trial. Before TCR sequencing, CD4+ T cells and CD8+ T cells from peripheral blood were sorted into separate populations.

This receptor was taken from an adult with an advanced solid tumor such as melanoma, head and neck, liver or kidney cancer. Sequenced here: CD4+ or CD8+ T cells sorted from blood, sampled in a trial of the OX40 agonist ivuxolimab. The receptor chain draws on TRBV11-2 and TRBJ2-3; matching of 6 bases hints at TRBD1 as the D gene. The DNA sequence is given as TGTGCCAGCAGCTCAGGCGAACAGGGTCCGGCAGATACGCAGTATTTT. This gives the protein CASSSGEQGPADTQYF.